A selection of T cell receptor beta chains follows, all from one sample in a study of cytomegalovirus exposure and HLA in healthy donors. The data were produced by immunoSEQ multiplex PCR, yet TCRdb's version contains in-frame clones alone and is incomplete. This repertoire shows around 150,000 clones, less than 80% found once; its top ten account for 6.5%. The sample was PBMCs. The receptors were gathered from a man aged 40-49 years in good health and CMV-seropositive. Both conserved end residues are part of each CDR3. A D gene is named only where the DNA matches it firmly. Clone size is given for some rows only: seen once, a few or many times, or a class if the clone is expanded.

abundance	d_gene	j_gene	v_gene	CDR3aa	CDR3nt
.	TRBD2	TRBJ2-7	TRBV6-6	CASSYRRERGYEQYF	TGTGCCAGCAGTTACAGGCGGGAGAGGGGTTACGAGCAGTACTTC
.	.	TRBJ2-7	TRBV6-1	CASSRDISYEQYF	TGTGCCAGCAGCCGGGACATATCCTACGAGCAGTACTTC
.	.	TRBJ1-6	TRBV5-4	CASSLQAESPLHF	TGTGCCAGCAGCTTACAGGCGGAATCACCCCTCCACTTT
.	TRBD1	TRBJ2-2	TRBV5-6	CASTLWTGPLAGELFF	TGTGCCAGCACCCTTTGGACAGGGCCCCTAGCCGGGGAGCTGTTTTTT
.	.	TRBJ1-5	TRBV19	CASSIMRQGSGNQPQHF	TGTGCCAGTAGTATAATGAGGCAGGGGTCAGGCAATCAGCCCCAGCATTTT
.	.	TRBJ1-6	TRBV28	CASTTGDGSPLHF	TGTGCCAGCACCACGGGGGATGGTTCACCCCTCCACTTT
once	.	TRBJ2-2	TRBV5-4	CASSLDLSRGLTGELFF	TGTGCCAGCAGCTTGGATCTGTCCAGGGGATTGACCGGGGAGCTGTTTTTT
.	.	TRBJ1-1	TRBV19	CASSGTGQEAFF	TGTGCCAGTAGTGGTACCGGACAGGAAGCTTTCTTT
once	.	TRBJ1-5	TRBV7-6	CASSQSSNQPQHF	TGTGCCAGCAGCCAAAGCAGCAATCAGCCCCAGCATTTT
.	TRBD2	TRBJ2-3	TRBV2	CASRAVAGGTDTQYF	TGTGCCAGCAGGGCGGTGGCGGGAGGCACAGATACGCAGTATTTT
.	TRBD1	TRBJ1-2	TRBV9	CTSSLTGGAGYGYTF	TGTACCAGCAGCCTAACAGGGGGAGCTGGCTATGGCTACACCTTC
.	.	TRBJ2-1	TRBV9	CASSVGATSYNEQFF	TGTGCCAGCAGCGTAGGGGCAACCTCCTACAATGAGCAGTTCTTC
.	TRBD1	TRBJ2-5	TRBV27	CASSLRTGGRETQYF	TGTGCCAGCAGTTTGCGGACAGGGGGTAGAGAGACCCAGTACTTC
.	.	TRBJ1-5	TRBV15	CATSRDGLGLGQPQHF	TGTGCCACCAGCAGAGATGGCTTGGGGCTTGGACAGCCCCAGCATTTT
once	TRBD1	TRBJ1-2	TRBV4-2	CASSHPNRGNGYTF	TGTGCCAGCAGCCATCCAAACAGGGGGAACGGCTACACCTTC
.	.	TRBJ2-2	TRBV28	CASTPSGELFF	TGTGCCAGCACCCCCAGTGGGGAGCTGTTTTTT
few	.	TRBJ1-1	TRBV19	CASSIPGVNTEAFF	TGTGCCAGTAGTATCCCCGGAGTGAACACTGAAGCTTTCTTT
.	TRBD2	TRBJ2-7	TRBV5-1	CASSFEGLELGEQYF	TGCGCCAGCAGCTTCGAGGGACTAGAACTCGGGGAGCAGTACTTC
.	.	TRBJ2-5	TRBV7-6	CASSSYPPGQGETQYF	TGTGCCAGCAGTTCCTACCCCCCGGGCCAGGGAGAGACCCAGTACTTC
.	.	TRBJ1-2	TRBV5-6	CASSADRSYGYTF	TGTGCCAGCAGCGCGGACAGAAGCTATGGCTACACCTTC
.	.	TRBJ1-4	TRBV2	CASSESRVSQPLFF	TGTGCCAGCAGTGAGAGCAGGGTCTCTCAACCTCTGTTTTTT
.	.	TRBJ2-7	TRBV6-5	CASSSQGEGYEQYF	TGTGCCAGCAGCTCACAGGGAGAGGGCTACGAGCAGTACTTC